Below, 27 T cell receptor beta chains from the same sample are listed, as sequenced in a study of blood T cell repertoires in COVID-19. TCRdb's copy holds only in-frame clones and misses some; the assay was immunoSEQ multiplex PCR. Of more than 95,000 clones listed, roughly 90% are singletons. The sequenced sample was peripheral blood. These TCRs come from a man between 50 and 59 years old with acute or convalescent COVID-19.

This rearrangement joins TRBV2 to TRBJ1-5; 7 bases line up with TRBD1. The V and J ends lost 4 bases and 4 bases, in that order; junction bases with no gene match: 7. This CDR3 contains 15 residues. Germline V gives CDR1 SNHLY, CDR2 FYNNEI. In nucleotides, the CDR3 is TGTGCCAGCAGTGGAGGCGGGACAGAAAATCAGCCCCAGCATTTT. This sequence encodes CASSGGGTENQPQHF.

CDR3 residues: CASMGNRGTDTQYF. In DNA form, the CDR3 reads TGTGCCAGCATGGGGAACAGGGGAACAGATACGCAGTATTTT. V and J are TRBV27 and TRBJ2-3, with 7 positions matching TRBD1. This CDR3 has 14 residues. The trim removed 7 bases at V and 3 bases at J, leaving 7 bases unmatched. From germline, CDR1 is MNHEY and CDR2 SMNVEV (reference sequence).

This sequence joins TRBV7-9 and TRBJ2-7; no reliable D call. Looked up from germline, CDR1 is SEHNR and CDR2 is FQNEAQ (reference sequence). The CDR3 is made up of 13 amino acids. V was shortened by 5 bases and J by 2 bases, with 10 bases between the two germline ends. CDR3 residues: CASSLGFPYEQYF. CDR3 in DNA: TGTGCCAGCAGCCTCGGGTTCCCCTACGAGCAGTACTTC.

The V call is TRBV5-3, the J call TRBJ1-3; 9 bases match TRBD1. TRBV5-3 is assigned to the ORF class and has an uncertain function. The CDR3 has 17 amino acids. After removal of 0 bases from V and 3 bases from J, the junction contained 7 bases not matched to a gene. DNA for the CDR3: TGTGCCAGAAGCTTGGCCAAGGACAGGGGCCTTGGAAACACCATATATTTT. It translates to CARSLAKDRGLGNTIYF.

This clone has just one count. This chain connects TRBV10-3 to TRBJ1-2; the match to TRBD1 covers 7 bases. CDR1 ENHRY and CDR2 SYGVKD come from the germline V gene. The J segment lost 4 bases and the V segment lost 5 bases, leaving 7 bases of the junction unmatched. This CDR3 contains 14 residues. This CDR3 reads CAISSIQGGYGYTF. The CDR3 DNA follows: TGTGCCATCAGTTCTATTCAGGGGGGCTATGGCTACACCTTC.

This chain joins TRBV5-1 and TRBJ2-7; 7 bases are a match to TRBD1. J was trimmed by 0 bases and V by 1 base; bases with no gene match: 4. The length of the CDR3 is 15 residues. CDR1 is SGHRS and CDR2 is YFSETQ in the germline V gene. The CDR3 DNA reads as TGCGCCAGCAGCTTGCTGGGACAGAGCTCCTACGAGCAGTACTTC. This gives the protein CASSLLGQSSYEQYF.

The chain has TRBV10-3 and TRBJ2-1; 12 bases are shared with TRBD2. V was pared by 3 bases and J by 8 bases, with 14 bases of the junction left unmatched. This CDR3 has 18 residues. CDR1 ENHRY and CDR2 SYGVKD come from the germline V gene. CDR3 in amino acids: CAISDTLAGGSLSDEQFF. For the CDR3, the DNA is TGTGCCATCAGTGATACCCTAGCGGGAGGGTCCCTATCGGATGAGCAGTTCTTC.

V is TRBV5-6 and J is TRBJ1-2, with 8 nucleotides matching TRBD1. The V gene end was trimmed by 0 bases and the J gene end by 8 bases; junction bases not matched to a gene: 9. CDR1 SGHDT and CDR2 YYEEEE come from the germline V gene. This CDR3 has 15 amino acids. This chain's CDR3 is CASSLGGQGLSGYTF. CDR3 DNA sequence: TGTGCCAGCAGCTTGGGAGGACAGGGCTTATCGGGCTACACCTTC.

The genes are TRBV11-2 and TRBJ2-1; TRBD2 agrees at 12 bases. This CDR3 has 15 residues. Germline V CDR1 and CDR2: SGHAT, FQNNGV. J lost 1 base, V lost 6 bases, and 1 base had no gene match. CDR3 in DNA: TGTGCCAGCAGAGGACTAGCGGGGTCCTACAATGAGCAGTTCTTC. Its translation: CASRGLAGSYNEQFF.

The chain is built from TRBV10-1 and TRBJ2-7; D is perhaps TRBD2 (6 bases). V was pared by 0 bases and J by 6 bases, with 12 bases between. CDR1 and CDR2 from the germline V gene are WNHNN and SYGVQD (reference sequence). This CDR3 contains 14 residues. Written as DNA, the CDR3 is TGCGCCAGCAGTGAGTCGCGGGGATTCAGCGAGCAGTACTTC. This sequence encodes CASSESRGFSEQYF.

The V gene is TRBV4-1, the J gene TRBJ1-1; D ambiguous. CDR1 and CDR2 from the germline V gene are MGHRA and YSYEKL. The CDR3 contains 16 residues. V was cut by 0 bases and J by 1 base, with 12 bases left in between. The CDR3 region is CASSQEVQRRNTEAFF. In DNA, the CDR3 is TGCGCCAGCAGCCAAGAGGTCCAACGGAGGAACACTGAAGCTTTCTTT.

The J gene is TRBJ2-3, the V gene TRBV15, with unresolved D. The CDR3 runs 16 residues. Germline CDR1 reads LNHNV; CDR2 reads YYDKDF (reference sequence). V lost 1 base and J lost 4, with 15 bases in between. CDR3 sequence reads: CATSRGASPGADTQYF. For the CDR3, the DNA is TGTGCCACCAGCAGAGGGGCCTCCCCTGGCGCAGATACGCAGTATTTT.

The chain joins TRBV5-1 to TRBJ2-5, with TRBD1 matching over 9 bases. The CDR3 extends over 16 amino acids. From germline, CDR1 is SGHRS and CDR2 YFSETQ. Trimming removed 0 bases from V and 5 bases from J; junction bases left unmatched: 8. This chain's CDR3 is CASSLETGGKLETQYF. The CDR3 coding sequence is TGCGCCAGCAGCTTGGAGACAGGGGGGAAGTTGGAGACCCAGTACTTC. Variable domain in full (rest from reference TRBV5-1 and TRBJ2-5): KAGVTQTPRYLIKTRGQQVTLSCSPISGHRSVSWYQQTPGQGLQFLFEYFSETQRNKGNFPGRFSGRQFSNSRSEMNVSTLELGDSALYLCASSLETGGKLETQYFGPGTRLLVL.

The chain is built from TRBV29-1 and TRBJ1-1; possibly TRBD1 for D (6 bases). This CDR3 region has 14 residues. The V end was cut by 2 bases, the J end by 2 bases, with 12 bases between. Germline V CDR1 and CDR2: SQVTM, ANQGSEA. CDR3 residues: CSVEPGRGNTEAFF. Written as DNA, the CDR3 is TGCAGCGTTGAACCCGGCAGGGGTAACACTGAAGCTTTCTTT.

The CDR3 sequence is CASSLGAGTNSPLHF. CDR3 DNA: TGTGCCAGCAGCTTAGGGGCAGGGACAAATTCACCCCTCCACTTT. The rearrangement links TRBV7-2 to TRBJ1-6, with a weak D call TRBD1 (6 bases). CDR3 length: 15 amino acids. V was clipped by 1 base and J by 7 bases, with 11 bases between them. Germline loops: CDR1 SGHTA, CDR2 FQGNSA.

The V and J genes are TRBV7-9 and TRBJ2-1, with 8 bases aligning to TRBD2. CDR3 length: 16 amino acids. J lost 6 bases, V lost 5 bases, and 12 bases had no gene match. CDR1 is SEHNR, CDR2 FQNEAQ, per germline (reference sequence). CDR3 nucleotides: TGTGCCAGCAGCCCTTTAGCGGGATCTCTGCCCAATGAGCAGTTCTTC. This sequence encodes CASSPLAGSLPNEQFF.

The chain is built from TRBV5-1 and TRBJ1-4; 7 bases are shared with TRBD1. V shed 4 bases, J shed 6 bases, and the junction held 3 bases outside the gene matches. CDR3 size: 13 residues. Germline lookup yields CDR1 SGHRS and CDR2 YFSETQ. CDR3 in DNA: TGCGCCAGCAGCAGAACAGGGGATGAAAAACTGTTTTTT. This codes for CASSRTGDEKLFF. Full variable domain (missing parts from reference TRBV5-1 and TRBJ1-4): KAGVTQTPRYLIKTRGQQVTLSCSPISGHRSVSWYQQTPGQGLQFLFEYFSETQRNKGNFPGRFSGRQFSNSRSEMNVSTLELGDSALYLCASSRTGDEKLFFGSGTQLSVL.

The chain employs TRBV19 and TRBJ1-5; 9 bases agree with TRBD1. V was pared by 0 bases and J by 2 bases, with 8 bases of the junction left unmatched. CDR3 length: 18 residues. CDR1 is LNHDA, CDR2 SQIVND, per germline (reference sequence). The DNA of the CDR3 is TGTGCCAGTAGTATAGATGGGACAGGGTTGAGTCGCAATCAGCCCCAGCATTTT. Translation gives CASSIDGTGLSRNQPQHF. The whole variable domain, remainder taken from reference TRBV19 and TRBJ1-5, is DGGITQSPKYLFRKEGQNVTLSCEQNLNHDAMYWYRQDPGQGLRLIYYSQIVNDFQKGDIAEGYSVSREKKESFPLTVTSAQKNPTAFYLCASSIDGTGLSRNQPQHFGDGTRLSIL.

The chain combines TRBV18 with TRBJ2-1; D possibly corresponds to TRBD2 (6 bases). This CDR3 has 16 residues. V was cut by 2 bases and J by 4 bases, with 15 bases left in between. Germline CDR1 KGHSH, CDR2 LQKENI. Written as DNA, the CDR3 is TGTGCCAGCTCACCAGGTAGCGCGACTAGTTACAATGAGCAGTTCTTC. Protein product: CASSPGSATSYNEQFF.

The rearrangement uses TRBV6-5 and TRBJ2-3, with a weak D call TRBD2 (5 bases). Trimming shortened V by 6 bases and J by 6 bases, and 10 bases separated the two germline ends. CDR1 and CDR2 (germline): MNHEY, SVGAGI. CDR3 size: 12 residues. For the CDR3, the DNA is TGTGCCAGCAGGAGCCGGGGTGATACGCAGTATTTT. Protein product: CASRSRGDTQYF.

CDR3 bases: TGCGCCAGCAGCTTCTGGCTGTCGGGGGGCATGGGTGAAGCTTTCTTT. Its translation is CASSFWLSGGMGEAFF. The V gene is TRBV5-1, the J gene TRBJ1-1; tentative D call: TRBD1 (6 bases). V lost 2 bases and J lost 7, with 21 bases in between. This CDR3 is 16 amino acids long. The germline V gene has CDR1 SGHRS and CDR2 YFSETQ.

This chain connects TRBV27 to TRBJ1-6; TRBD1 matches at 8 bases. Germline CDR1 MNHEY, CDR2 SMNVEV (reference sequence). The J segment lost 4 bases and the V segment lost 3 bases, leaving 5 bases of the junction unmatched. The CDR3 runs 16 residues. The CDR3 sequence is CASSFAGGFYNSPLHF. Here the CDR3 DNA reads TGTGCCAGCAGTTTCGCAGGGGGCTTTTATAATTCACCCCTCCACTTT.

V usage is TRBV19 and J usage is TRBJ2-1; TRBD1 might be the D (5 bases). V lost 1 base and J lost 9, with 22 bases in between. The CDR3 loop spans 17 amino acids. In germline, CDR1 is LNHDA, CDR2 SQIVND (reference sequence). Written as DNA, the CDR3 is TGTGCCAGTAGTATAGTGGGGCCTGGGAAAGGCAATAGTGAGCAGTTCTTC. Its translation is CASSIVGPGKGNSEQFF.

V and J are TRBV5-5 and TRBJ2-7; 9 bases align to TRBD1. Trimming at V came to 5 bases and at J to 3 bases, leaving 6 bases not matched to a gene. The CDR3 runs 14 residues. Germline lookup yields CDR1 SGHKS and CDR2 YYEKEE (reference sequence). The DNA for the CDR3 is TGTGCCAGCAGATGGGGACAGGGCTTCTACGAGCAGTACTTC. Translating it yields CASRWGQGFYEQYF.

This clone has just a few counts. This chain uses TRBV11-2 with TRBJ2-7, with 7 positions matching TRBD2. CDR1 and CDR2 (germline): SGHAT, FQNNGV. CDR3 size: 15 residues. The trim removed 1 base at V and 0 bases at J, leaving 3 bases unmatched. Here the CDR3 reads CASSLGRGSSYEQYF. CDR3 nucleotide sequence: TGTGCCAGCAGCTTAGGTCGCGGGAGCTCCTACGAGCAGTACTTC.

J is TRBJ2-7 and V is TRBV11-2; tentative D call: TRBD2 (7 bases). The V and J ends lost 2 bases and 2 bases respectively, with 16 bases between them. The V gene's germline CDR1 is SGHAT and CDR2 FQNNGV. CDR3 length: 16 amino acids. The CDR3 here is CASSLPQGRDPYEQYF. Here the CDR3 DNA reads TGTGCCAGCAGCTTACCCCAGGGGAGGGATCCCTACGAGCAGTACTTC.

The V gene is TRBV24-1, the J gene TRBJ1-2, with D possibly being TRBD1 (6 bases). CDR3 size: 14 residues. The V end was cut by 2 bases, the J end by 4 bases, with 10 bases between. Germline lookup yields CDR1 KGHDR and CDR2 SFDVKD. The chain's CDR3 is CATSDSDRTYGYTF. In DNA, the CDR3 is TGTGCCACCAGTGATTCCGACAGGACCTATGGCTACACCTTC.